This TCR beta chain was obtained from a study of blood T cell repertoires in COVID-19. In terms of age and location, participants ranged from about 18 to 95 years and lived in about 25 US areas. Participant-reported clinical history was the basis for cohort assignment. Donors in Cohort 3 who had recovered were those with two negative PCRs, healthcare professional clearance, or resolution of their symptoms. The CDR3 extends over 14 amino acids. Trimming shortened V by 0 bases and J by 8 bases, and 14 bases separated the two germline ends. Germline CDR1 is SGHDT and CDR2 is YYEEEE. Original methodology: Reference gene primer amplification yielded estimated nucleated cell counts. TCRdb's copy holds only in-frame clones and misses some; the assay was immunoSEQ multiplex PCR. The DNA gave D and trimming, while V, J and clone size come from that table. The table has around 300,000 clones, around 90% seen once.

The material sequenced was PBMCs or T cells enriched from blood (not recorded which). The sequence came from a woman in her 30s who had recovered from COVID-19. This chain joins TRBV5-6 and TRBJ1-2, with D perhaps TRBD1 (6 bases). The CDR3 is CASSLDTGPQGYTF. The CDR3 DNA reads TGTGCCAGCAGCTTGGATACAGGGCCTCAAGGCTACACCTTC.